Below are 26 T cell receptor beta chains sequenced from a single sample in a study of Ad26.COV2.S vaccination and SARS-CoV-2 variants. Sequencing was performed with immunoSEQ multiplex PCR; in TCRdb, only in-frame clones are kept and a portion is missing. The sample records 400,000 to 450,000 clones, 90% being singletons. Treatment denoted: some 20 received Ad26.COV2.S at low or high dose, single or two shots; roughly five received placebo; per-sample allocation not given. Specimens were obtained on day 63 following the first vaccine or placebo injection. The source material was peripheral blood, sampled in a trial of Ad26.COV2.S vaccine versus placebo. The receptors originated from a person aged 18 to 65 who received the Ad26.COV2.S COVID-19 vaccine or a placebo.

This clone was recorded a few times. The gene calls are TRBV28 and TRBJ1-1, with D hard to call. Germline V gene data show CDR1 as MDHEN and CDR2 as SYDVKM. CDR3 length: 12 amino acids. V dropped 3 bases and J dropped 4 bases, with 6 bases sitting between them. CDR3 coding DNA: TGTGCCAGCAGTTTTCGGGGCACTGAAGCTTTCTTT. The encoded protein is CASSFRGTEAFF.

The chain has TRBV19 and TRBJ1-2; the match to TRBD1 covers 11 bases. This CDR3 spans 13 amino acids. Germline V CDR1 and CDR2: LNHDA, SQIVND (reference sequence). V lost 6 bases, J lost 6 bases, and 3 bases stayed unmatched. CDR3 in DNA: TGTGCCAGTAGCCTGGACAGGGGGCATGGCTACACCTTC. This translates into CASSLDRGHGYTF.

CDR3 in amino acids: CASSQASDPYEQYF. CDR3 sequence (DNA): TGCGCCAGCAGCCAAGCATCTGACCCCTACGAGCAGTACTTC. V is TRBV4-1 and J is TRBJ2-7, with D unclear. Trimming removed 1 base from V and 2 bases from J, with 9 bases in between. The CDR3 is 14 amino acids. Germline V gene data show CDR1 as MGHRA and CDR2 as YSYEKL.

The chain recombines TRBV18 with TRBJ1-5, with 8 nucleotides matching TRBD1. This CDR3 is 14 amino acids long. With 5 bases clipped from V and 7 bases from J, the junction kept 7 bases outside the gene matches. Germline V gene sequence: CDR1 KGHSH, CDR2 LQKENI. The CDR3, as DNA: TGTGCCAGCTCAGAGGACAGGGAATACCAGCCCCAGCATTTT. It specifies CASSEDREYQPQHF.

The V gene is TRBV7-2, the J gene TRBJ1-4, with D possibly matching TRBD1 (6 bases). The V and J ends lost 0 bases and 8 bases respectively, with 16 bases between them. This CDR3 is built from 16 residues. Germline CDR1 reads SGHTA; CDR2 reads FQGNSA. CDR3 coding DNA: TGTGCCAGCAGCTTAGCGCAATTAGGCAGGGGAGAAAAACTGTTTTTT. Encoded protein: CASSLAQLGRGEKLFF.

Here the CDR3 reads CASTRSPADPLHF. In DNA form, the CDR3 reads TGTGCCAGCACCCGTAGTCCTGCTGATCCCCTCCACTTT. The chain combines TRBV6-5 with TRBJ1-6, with D hard to call. The CDR3 runs to 13 residues. Per the germline V gene, CDR1 is MNHEY and CDR2 is SVGAGI. V was trimmed by 7 bases and J by 13 bases, leaving 17 bases between them.

V and J are TRBV25-1 and TRBJ2-3; possible D gene TRBD2, 6 bases. Deletions cut 2 bases from V and 5 bases from J, with 14 bases between. CDR1 is MGHDK, CDR2 SYGVNS, per germline. This CDR3 has 15 residues. The CDR3 region has the DNA TGTGCCAGCAGTGAACTCGGAGGGCTGGGAGATACGCAGTATTTT. Amino acids: CASSELGGLGDTQYF.

The chain carries TRBV7-9 and TRBJ2-1, with 9 bases matching TRBD2. Germline trimming cut 5 bases from V and 4 bases from J; bases unmatched to any gene: 12. The germline gives CDR1 SEHNR, CDR2 FQNEAQ (reference sequence). This CDR3 spans 17 amino acids. The CDR3 coding sequence is TGTGCCAGCAGCCCCCCTTCTAGCGGGACACATTACAATGAGCAGTTCTTC. The encoded protein is CASSPPSSGTHYNEQFF.

This chain links TRBV4-3 with TRBJ1-4, with 10 positions matching TRBD1. The germline gives CDR1 LGHNA, CDR2 YSLEER. The CDR3 has 15 residues. With V trimmed by 4 bases and J by 6 bases, 5 bases remained unmatched. This chain's CDR3 is CASSPTGTGDEKLFF. The CDR3 DNA follows: TGCGCCAGCAGCCCAACCGGGACAGGGGATGAAAAACTGTTTTTT.

The V and J genes are TRBV3-1 (or the pseudogene TRBV3-2) and TRBJ1-6, with D uncertain. Trimming cost V 1 base and J 10 bases, with 8 bases left between them. The CDR3 length is 13 residues. From germline, CDR1 is LGHDT and CDR2 YNNKEL (reference sequence). In nucleotides, the CDR3 is TGTGCCAGCAGCCAAGCCTCACGATCACCCCTCCACTTT. Encoded protein: CASSQASRSPLHF.

V and J are TRBV30 and TRBJ2-3, with 8 bases matching TRBD2. V lost 5 bases and J lost 6; bases outside the gene matches: 19. CDR1 is GTSNPN and CDR2 is SVGIG in the germline V gene (reference sequence). The CDR3 is made up of 17 amino acids. Here the CDR3 reads CAWGGEAGEPSADTQYF. In nucleotides, the CDR3 is TGTGCCTGGGGGGGGGAAGCGGGAGAACCCTCAGCGGATACGCAGTATTTT.

CDR3 nucleotides: TGCGCCAGCAGTGAGTCGGTCTTATCTAACTATGGCTACACCTTC. Translating it yields CASSESVLSNYGYTF. The chain uses TRBV10-2 and TRBJ1-2; D call uncertain. This CDR3 comprises 15 residues. CDR1 and CDR2 (germline): WSHSY, SAAADI. The germline V and J ends were trimmed by 0 bases and 0 bases, with 8 bases remaining between them.

This sequence joins TRBV7-9 and TRBJ2-7, with TRBD1 as a possible D gene (6 bases). Germline V gives CDR1 SEHNR, CDR2 FQNEAQ (reference sequence). Trimming took 9 bases from V and 3 from J, leaving 12 bases between them. CDR3 size: 12 residues. The CDR3 region is CASITQGYEQYF. The CDR3, as DNA: TGTGCCAGTATTACACAGGGCTACGAGCAGTACTTC.

The genes are TRBV6-5 and TRBJ1-6; possibly TRBD1 for D (5 bases). Trimming removed 3 bases at V and 7 bases at J, with 13 bases between. The CDR3 spans 15 residues. Germline V gene sequence: CDR1 MNHEY, CDR2 SVGAGI. CDR3: CASSYGGPGNSPLHF. The CDR3 nucleotides are TGTGCCAGCAGTTATGGGGGACCGGGGAATTCACCCCTCCACTTT.

This clone has only one observation. The chain recombines TRBV11-2 with TRBJ2-7; tentative D call: TRBD1 (6 bases). The CDR3 runs 14 residues. Germline lookup yields CDR1 SGHAT and CDR2 FQNNGV. V was clipped by 7 bases and J by 2 bases, with 15 bases between them. The CDR3 DNA reads as TGTGCCAGCACTCTGGACAGTCTTCCCTACGAGCAGTACTTC. It translates to CASTLDSLPYEQYF.

The chain uses TRBV2 and TRBJ2-1, with TRBD2 matching over 11 bases. The germline V gene encodes CDR1 SNHLY and CDR2 FYNNEI. With V trimmed by 6 bases and J by 6 bases, 7 bases remained unmatched. The CDR3 loop spans 15 amino acids. The CDR3 is CASRELAGVGNEQFF. The CDR3 nucleotides read TGTGCCAGCAGAGAACTAGCGGGAGTAGGCAATGAGCAGTTCTTC.

The rearrangement uses TRBV27 and TRBJ2-7; a weak D match, TRBD1 (5 bases). In germline, CDR1 is MNHEY, CDR2 SMNVEV (reference sequence). This CDR3 is built from 13 residues. V lost 5 bases and J lost 3, with 11 bases in between. The CDR3 sequence is CASSRQMFYEQYF. The CDR3 DNA sequence: TGTGCCAGCAGTCGACAGATGTTCTACGAGCAGTACTTC.

The V call is TRBV27, the J call TRBJ1-2; the match to TRBD1 covers 11 bases. This CDR3 comprises 15 residues. Germline V CDR1 and CDR2: MNHEY, SMNVEV (reference sequence). The V gene end was trimmed by 8 bases and the J gene end by 4 bases; junction bases not matched to a gene: 9. The CDR3 spells CASSRTGGAPYGYTF. Here the CDR3 DNA reads TGTGCCAGCTCCCGGACAGGGGGCGCACCCTATGGCTACACCTTC.

The CDR3 here is CASSQTSGMHEQYF. Here the CDR3 DNA reads TGCGCCAGCAGCCAGACTAGCGGCATGCACGAGCAGTACTTC. This chain links TRBV4-1 with TRBJ2-7; 9 bases align to TRBD2. Germline V gives CDR1 MGHRA, CDR2 YSYEKL. This CDR3 has 14 residues. V lost 3 bases, J lost 5 bases, and 5 bases stayed unmatched.

The rearrangement uses TRBV3-1 (or the pseudogene TRBV3-2) and TRBJ2-2; TRBD2 agrees at 16 bases. The CDR3 extends over 17 amino acids. The germline V gene encodes CDR1 LGHDT and CDR2 YNNKEL (reference sequence). The ends lost 3 bases at V and 6 bases at J; junction bases unmatched: 4. This chain's CDR3 is CASSQGLAGGSPGELFF. The DNA of the CDR3 is TGTGCCAGCAGCCAGGGACTAGCGGGAGGGTCCCCCGGGGAGCTGTTTTTT.

This chain links TRBV7-2 with TRBJ1-6; tentative D call: TRBD1 (6 bases). The CDR3 length is 16 residues. Germline CDR1 is SGHTA and CDR2 is FQGNSA. Trimming took 3 bases from V and 5 from J, leaving 14 bases between them. The CDR3: CASSFLTGQDNSPLHF. In nucleotides, the CDR3 is TGTGCCAGCAGCTTTTTAACAGGGCAAGATAATTCACCCCTCCACTTT.

The chain has TRBV7-9 and TRBJ2-3; 7 bases are shared with TRBD2. CDR3 length equals 15 residues. Germline values: CDR1 SEHNR, CDR2 FQNEAQ (reference sequence). With V trimmed by 2 bases and J by 4 bases, 6 bases remained unmatched. The chain's CDR3 is CASSLSGKGADTQYF. The DNA of the CDR3 is TGTGCCAGCAGCTTAAGCGGGAAGGGTGCAGATACGCAGTATTTT.

V is TRBV11-2 and J is TRBJ2-1; the match to TRBD1 covers 12 bases. The CDR3 runs 16 residues. V dropped 6 bases and J dropped 8; count of bases not matched to a gene: 11. CDR1 and CDR2 from the germline V gene are SGHAT and FQNNGV. The DNA for the CDR3 is TGTGCCAGCAGTCCCGAAGGGACAGGGGGCATCCATGAGCAGTTCTTC. This codes for CASSPEGTGGIHEQFF.

The chain is built from TRBV7-6 and TRBJ1-1; TRBD1 might be the D (6 bases). The CDR3 is made up of 16 amino acids. CDR1 SGHVS and CDR2 FNYEAQ come from the germline V gene. V was trimmed by 5 bases and J by 3 bases, leaving 19 bases between them. Here the CDR3 DNA reads TGTGCCAGCAGCCCCGAAGCAGGGGAGGAAGACACTGAAGCTTTCTTT. This gives the protein CASSPEAGEEDTEAFF.

The chain couples TRBV6-5 to TRBJ1-1; D call uncertain. CDR3 length: 15 residues. CDR1 and CDR2 from the germline V gene are MNHEY and SVGAGI. V shed 8 bases and J shed 1 base, with 17 bases lying between them. The CDR3 sequence is CASRERTASNTEAFF. The CDR3 nucleotides are TGTGCCAGCCGCGAGAGGACGGCTTCGAACACTGAAGCTTTCTTT.

This CDR3 reads CSVEAYGYTF. The CDR3 DNA follows: TGCAGCGTTGAAGCCTATGGCTACACCTTC. The chain joins TRBV29-1 to TRBJ1-2; D call uncertain. The germline V gene has CDR1 SQVTM and CDR2 ANQGSEA. The CDR3 loop spans 10 amino acids. The germline V and J ends were trimmed by 1 base and 4 bases, with 1 base remaining between them.